The rows below give T cell receptor beta chains drawn from one sample of a study of T cells in Graves' hyperthyroidism and ophthalmopathy. MiXCR, run by TCRdb on the multiplex PCR reads, gives a single entry per CDR3 protein. The data contain 500,000 to 750,000 distinct CDR3 sequences, approximately 44% of them singletons. The sequenced sample was peripheral blood or thyroid tissue (not recorded which). The receptors here all came from a woman between 18 and 29 years old with Graves' hyperthyroidism. Both conserved end residues are part of each CDR3. The D gene is left open where the match is weak. Not every row has a clone size; where given, it reads once, few, many or a size class.

clone_size: NA; v_call: TRBV9; j_call: TRBJ2-1; d_call: TRBD2; cdr3_nt: TGTGCCAGCAGCGGGACTAGCGGGAGAACGGGAATCAATGAGCAGTTCTTC; cdr3_aa: CASSGTSGRTGINEQFF
clone_size: few; v_call: TRBV24-1; j_call: TRBJ2-1; d_call: TRBD1; cdr3_nt: TGTGCCACCAGTACGACAGGGGCCTACAATGAGCAGTTCTTC; cdr3_aa: CATSTTGAYNEQFF
clone_size: few; v_call: TRBV29-1; j_call: TRBJ2-1; d_call: TRBD2; cdr3_nt: TGCAGCGTTGTATTAGGGGAGGGGCAGTTCTTC; cdr3_aa: CSVVLGEGQFF
clone_size: NA; v_call: TRBV20-1; j_call: TRBJ1-2; d_call: NA; cdr3_nt: TGCAGTGCTAGACGGGGCAGCTCCTACACCTTC; cdr3_aa: CSARRGSSYTF
clone_size: NA; v_call: TRBV7-2; j_call: TRBJ2-5; d_call: NA; cdr3_nt: TGTGCCAGCAGCTTAAACGTCGGAGAGACCCAGTACTTC; cdr3_aa: CASSLNVGETQYF
clone_size: many; v_call: TRBV20-1; j_call: TRBJ1-2; d_call: TRBD1; cdr3_nt: TGCAGTGCACCGGACAGGGTTTCGGCTAACTATGGCTACACCTTC; cdr3_aa: CSAPDRVSANYGYTF
clone_size: NA; v_call: TRBV7-9; j_call: TRBJ1-6; d_call: NA; cdr3_nt: TGTGCCAGCAGCTTAGCGTGGCAGACCTATAATTCACCCCTCCACTTT; cdr3_aa: CASSLAWQTYNSPLHF
clone_size: many; v_call: TRBV11-3; j_call: TRBJ1-2; d_call: TRBD1; cdr3_nt: TGTGCCAGCAGCCCCACCGGACAGGGGATGCTTAACTATGGCTACACCTTC; cdr3_aa: CASSPTGQGMLNYGYTF
clone_size: NA; v_call: TRBV29-1; j_call: TRBJ1-4; d_call: TRBD1; cdr3_nt: TGCAGCGCTAGACAGGGGATAGGAAAACTGTTTTTT; cdr3_aa: CSARQGIGKLFF
clone_size: many; v_call: TRBV12-3/TRBV12-4; j_call: TRBJ1-5; d_call: TRBD1; cdr3_nt: TGTGCCAGCAGCCGGACAGGGGGGAATCAGCCCCAGCATTTT; cdr3_aa: CASSRTGGNQPQHF
clone_size: many; v_call: TRBV5-6; j_call: TRBJ2-6; d_call: NA; cdr3_nt: TGTGCCAGCAGCTCCCTCCCGGCCAGGAGGACCTCTGGGGCCAACGTCCTGACTTTC; cdr3_aa: CASSSLPARRTSGANVLTF
clone_size: NA; v_call: TRBV11-2; j_call: TRBJ2-7; d_call: TRBD2; cdr3_nt: TGTGCCAGCAGCTCCCGACTAGCGGAACCCTACGAGCAGTACTTC; cdr3_aa: CASSSRLAEPYEQYF
clone_size: NA; v_call: TRBV9; j_call: TRBJ2-1; d_call: NA; cdr3_nt: TGTGCCAGCAGCCCAAGCGGGTCGGATCAGTACAATGAGCAGTTCTTC; cdr3_aa: CASSPSGSDQYNEQFF
clone_size: many; v_call: TRBV5-8; j_call: TRBJ2-7; d_call: TRBD1; cdr3_nt: TGTGCCAGCACCAGGGGACAGGGGAACTACGAGCAGTACTTC; cdr3_aa: CASTRGQGNYEQYF
clone_size: NA; v_call: TRBV29-1; j_call: TRBJ1-1; d_call: NA; cdr3_nt: TGCAGCGGGAGATCCCTGAACACTGAAGCTTTCTTT; cdr3_aa: CSGRSLNTEAFF
clone_size: many; v_call: TRBV12-3/TRBV12-4; j_call: TRBJ1-2; d_call: NA; cdr3_nt: TGTGCCAGCAGTTTTTCTGATTATGGCTACACCTTC; cdr3_aa: CASSFSDYGYTF
clone_size: NA; v_call: TRBV29-1; j_call: TRBJ2-6; d_call: TRBD1; cdr3_nt: TGCAGCGTTGAAGTTTTCCTGGAGGGACAGGGGGACTCTGGGGCCAACGTCCTGACTTTC; cdr3_aa: CSVEVFLEGQGDSGANVLTF
clone_size: many; v_call: TRBV12-3/TRBV12-4; j_call: TRBJ1-5; d_call: NA; cdr3_nt: TGTGCCAGCAGTTTGGGAACAGAACAATCAGGGCATTTT; cdr3_aa: CASSLGTEQSGHF
clone_size: NA; v_call: TRBV20-1; j_call: TRBJ2-7; d_call: TRBD2; cdr3_nt: TGCAGTGTCGCGACTAGCGGGAATCCGCCCAGGTACTTC; cdr3_aa: CSVATSGNPPRYF
clone_size: many; v_call: TRBV6-5; j_call: TRBJ1-1; d_call: TRBD1; cdr3_nt: TGTGCCAGCGGTAGGGACAGTATGAACACTGAAGCTTTCTTT; cdr3_aa: CASGRDSMNTEAFF
clone_size: few; v_call: TRBV7-7; j_call: TRBJ2-1; d_call: TRBD2; cdr3_nt: TGTGCCCTAGAGTCCAGCGGGATCGGTAATGAGCAGTTCTTC; cdr3_aa: CALESSGIGNEQFF
clone_size: many; v_call: TRBV24-1; j_call: TRBJ1-2; d_call: TRBD1; cdr3_nt: TGTGCCACCAGTGATCCGGGAATCGGACAGGGGGCTTCTTATGGCTACACCTTC; cdr3_aa: CATSDPGIGQGASYGYTF
clone_size: many; v_call: TRBV20-1; j_call: TRBJ1-5; d_call: NA; cdr3_nt: TGCAGTGCCTGGGACGGTGGTGGCAATCAGCCCCAGCATTTT; cdr3_aa: CSAWDGGGNQPQHF
clone_size: few; v_call: TRBV11-2; j_call: TRBJ2-1; d_call: TRBD2; cdr3_nt: TGTGCCAGCAGCTTACTAGCGGGAGGGCCTGGTGAGCAGTTCTTC; cdr3_aa: CASSLLAGGPGEQFF
clone_size: NA; v_call: TRBV7-2; j_call: TRBJ1-6; d_call: TRBD1; cdr3_nt: TGTGCCAGCAGCTCCGGACAGGGCTATAATTCACCCCTCCACTTT; cdr3_aa: CASSSGQGYNSPLHF
clone_size: NA; v_call: TRBV10-3; j_call: TRBJ2-7; d_call: NA; cdr3_nt: TGTGCTAGAGGACCTCAAGCAGGCTACGAGCAGTACTTC; cdr3_aa: CARGPQAGYEQYF
clone_size: NA; v_call: TRBV11-2; j_call: TRBJ2-5; d_call: NA; cdr3_nt: TGTGCCAGCAGCTTAGGAAACGGGGGGCCGCGGGAGACCCAGTACTTC; cdr3_aa: CASSLGNGGPRETQYF
clone_size: many; v_call: TRBV2; j_call: TRBJ1-5; d_call: NA; cdr3_nt: TGTGCCAGCGGAAATCTTCGACAGGTGGGTGGCAATCAGCCCCAGCATTTT; cdr3_aa: CASGNLRQVGGNQPQHF
clone_size: NA; v_call: TRBV6-4; j_call: TRBJ2-7; d_call: TRBD1; cdr3_nt: TGTGCCAGCAGTGACCCCGGGACAGGGTGGTACGAGCAGTACTTC; cdr3_aa: CASSDPGTGWYEQYF
clone_size: many; v_call: TRBV20-1; j_call: TRBJ1-4; d_call: NA; cdr3_nt: TGCAGTGCTAGAGATCTCGGGACTGCCGCTAATGAAAAACTGTTTTTT; cdr3_aa: CSARDLGTAANEKLFF
clone_size: NA; v_call: TRBV27; j_call: TRBJ2-7; d_call: TRBD1; cdr3_nt: TGTGCCAGCAGTTTAAAGTGGGACAGGACCGCCTACGAGCAGTACTTC; cdr3_aa: CASSLKWDRTAYEQYF
clone_size: NA; v_call: TRBV7-8; j_call: TRBJ1-6; d_call: NA; cdr3_nt: TGTGCCAGCAGTAGGCAGGGGACGAGTAATTCACCCCTCCACTTT; cdr3_aa: CASSRQGTSNSPLHF
clone_size: NA; v_call: TRBV7-9; j_call: TRBJ2-7; d_call: TRBD1; cdr3_nt: TGTGCCAGCAGCATCTACAGGGGGCGCGAGGGGGGTAGGGAGCAGTACTTC; cdr3_aa: CASSIYRGREGGREQYF
clone_size: NA; v_call: TRBV20-1; j_call: TRBJ2-2; d_call: TRBD2; cdr3_nt: TGCAGTGCTATACGTCCTTGGCTAGCGGGAGGCAATACCGGGGAGCTGTTTTTT; cdr3_aa: CSAIRPWLAGGNTGELFF
clone_size: once; v_call: TRBV20-1; j_call: TRBJ2-5; d_call: TRBD1; cdr3_nt: TGCAGTGCTAGTCAAGATTCACAGGGGGGCACCGGGGAGCTCCAAGAGACCCAGTACTTC; cdr3_aa: CSASQDSQGGTGELQETQYF
clone_size: many; v_call: TRBV12-3/TRBV12-4; j_call: TRBJ1-5; d_call: NA; cdr3_nt: TGTGCCAGCAGTTCCCCCCTGTGGAATCAGCCCCAGCATTTT; cdr3_aa: CASSSPLWNQPQHF
clone_size: many; v_call: TRBV20-1; j_call: TRBJ1-2; d_call: NA; cdr3_nt: TGCAGTGCTAGAGATAGACAGCCCAATGGCTACACCTTC; cdr3_aa: CSARDRQPNGYTF
clone_size: many; v_call: TRBV12-3/TRBV12-4; j_call: TRBJ2-7; d_call: NA; cdr3_nt: TGTGCCAGCAGTTCTCCGGGACCCTACGAGCAGTACTTC; cdr3_aa: CASSSPGPYEQYF
clone_size: NA; v_call: TRBV10-3; j_call: TRBJ1-2; d_call: TRBD1; cdr3_nt: TGTGCCATCAGTGAGTCGACAGGGGCCGTAGGCTACACCTTC; cdr3_aa: CAISESTGAVGYTF
clone_size: many; v_call: TRBV20-1; j_call: TRBJ2-7; d_call: NA; cdr3_nt: TGCAGTGCTAGTCAGGACAGTGCAGTCTACGAGCAGTACTTC; cdr3_aa: CSASQDSAVYEQYF
clone_size: NA; v_call: TRBV7-8; j_call: TRBJ2-2; d_call: NA; cdr3_nt: TGTGCCAGCAGCCCCAACGTGGAGCTGTTTTTT; cdr3_aa: CASSPNVELFF
clone_size: many; v_call: TRBV5-1; j_call: TRBJ1-4; d_call: TRBD1; cdr3_nt: TGCGCCAGCAGCGGACCGGGACAGGGTAATGAAAAACTGTTTTTT; cdr3_aa: CASSGPGQGNEKLFF
clone_size: NA; v_call: TRBV20-1; j_call: TRBJ1-2; d_call: NA; cdr3_nt: TGCAGTTCCCCACCGGGCGGGTATGGCTACACCTTC; cdr3_aa: CSSPPGGYGYTF
clone_size: many; v_call: TRBV5-1; j_call: TRBJ1-6; d_call: TRBD1; cdr3_nt: TGCGCCAGCAGCCTTATGGACAGGGTCTATAATTCACCCCTCCACTTT; cdr3_aa: CASSLMDRVYNSPLHF
clone_size: NA; v_call: TRBV7-9; j_call: TRBJ2-1; d_call: TRBD2; cdr3_nt: TGTGCCAGCAGCTTGGCTAGCGGGATGAATGAGCAGTTCTTC; cdr3_aa: CASSLASGMNEQFF
clone_size: NA; v_call: TRBV4-1; j_call: TRBJ1-5; d_call: TRBD1; cdr3_nt: TGCGCCAGCAGCCAAGAGGGGACAGGGGAGGGGCAGCCCCAGCATTTT; cdr3_aa: CASSQEGTGEGQPQHF
clone_size: many; v_call: TRBV12-3/TRBV12-4; j_call: TRBJ1-4; d_call: TRBD1; cdr3_nt: TGTGCCAGCAGTCAGACAGGGGGAAATGAAAAACTGTTTTTT; cdr3_aa: CASSQTGGNEKLFF
clone_size: NA; v_call: TRBV29-1; j_call: TRBJ1-1; d_call: NA; cdr3_nt: TGCAGCGTCAGGCACACGGGGATTGAAGCTTTCTTT; cdr3_aa: CSVRHTGIEAFF
clone_size: NA; v_call: TRBV12-3/TRBV12-4; j_call: TRBJ1-1; d_call: NA; cdr3_nt: TGTGCCAGCACCGATCTTTCAGGGCGGGACGCTGAAGCTTTCTTT; cdr3_aa: CASTDLSGRDAEAFF
clone_size: few; v_call: TRBV5-1; j_call: TRBJ2-1; d_call: NA; cdr3_nt: TGCGCCAGCAGCATCGGGAAGGATGAGCAGTTCTTC; cdr3_aa: CASSIGKDEQFF
clone_size: many; v_call: TRBV7-3; j_call: TRBJ2-2; d_call: NA; cdr3_nt: TGTGCCAGCAGCTTAGAAGGGTATTGGACCGGGGAGCTGTTTTTT; cdr3_aa: CASSLEGYWTGELFF
clone_size: NA; v_call: TRBV7-2; j_call: TRBJ2-5; d_call: TRBD2; cdr3_nt: TGTGCCAGCAGCCTGACTAGCGGGATGGCGCAAGAGACCCAGTACTTC; cdr3_aa: CASSLTSGMAQETQYF
clone_size: few; v_call: TRBV19; j_call: TRBJ2-6; d_call: NA; cdr3_nt: TGTGCCAGTAGCCGAGGGGACTCTGGGGCCAACGTCCTGACTTTC; cdr3_aa: CASSRGDSGANVLTF
clone_size: NA; v_call: TRBV15; j_call: TRBJ1-5; d_call: NA; cdr3_nt: TGTGCCACCAGCAGAGATACTCGAGGCCCCCAGCCCCAGCATTTT; cdr3_aa: CATSRDTRGPQPQHF